Listed below are T cell receptor beta chains from one sample, sequenced in a study of T cell responses to AZD1222 COVID-19 vaccine. Assay used: immunoSEQ multiplex PCR; TCRdb lists only in-frame clones, some missing. The repertoire consists of about 120,000 clones, with around 90% occurring once and the leading ten covering 15%. Sequenced material: peripheral blood, taken 28 days after the second AZD1222 dose. These receptors were collected from an adult who received the AZD1222 COVID-19 vaccine. Each CDR3 is given with its conserved first and last residue. The D gene is left open where the match is weak.

j_call: TRBJ1-2
v_call: TRBV7-8
d_call: NA
cdr3_length: 15
cdr3_aa: CASSLSAVGGYGYTF

j_call: TRBJ2-1
v_call: TRBV7-2
d_call: NA
cdr3_length: 15
cdr3_aa: CASSFSGEPYNEQFF

j_call: TRBJ2-5
v_call: TRBV18
d_call: NA
cdr3_length: 12
cdr3_aa: CASSRNQETQYF

j_call: TRBJ1-1
v_call: TRBV29-1
d_call: NA
cdr3_length: 13
cdr3_aa: CSVQLSELTEAFF

j_call: TRBJ2-3
v_call: TRBV9
d_call: NA
cdr3_length: 14
cdr3_aa: CASSASSSTDTQYF

j_call: TRBJ1-1
v_call: TRBV18
d_call: TRBD1
cdr3_length: 13
cdr3_aa: CASSEQGDTEAFF

j_call: TRBJ1-4
v_call: TRBV19
d_call: NA
cdr3_length: 13
cdr3_aa: CASRVQGNEKLFF

j_call: TRBJ2-2
v_call: TRBV5-5
d_call: NA
cdr3_length: 16
cdr3_aa: CASSGLASANTGELFF

j_call: TRBJ2-3
v_call: TRBV5-1
d_call: TRBD2
cdr3_length: 14
cdr3_aa: CASSQAGVEDTQYF

j_call: TRBJ1-1
v_call: TRBV11-3
d_call: NA
cdr3_length: 14
cdr3_aa: CASSGRRGRTEAFF

j_call: TRBJ1-5
v_call: TRBV6-5
d_call: NA
cdr3_length: 15
cdr3_aa: CASSTQGNSNQPQHF

j_call: TRBJ2-7
v_call: TRBV5-1
d_call: NA
cdr3_length: 14
cdr3_aa: CASSLGPGTYEQYF

j_call: TRBJ2-5
v_call: TRBV6-5
d_call: NA
cdr3_length: 12
cdr3_aa: CASADMQETQYF

j_call: TRBJ2-7
v_call: TRBV3-1/TRBV3-2
d_call: NA
cdr3_length: 14
cdr3_aa: CASSPGRTSYEQYF

j_call: TRBJ1-5
v_call: TRBV4-1
d_call: NA
cdr3_length: 17
cdr3_aa: CASSQYFLSRATQPQHF

j_call: TRBJ2-3
v_call: TRBV7-9
d_call: NA
cdr3_length: 13
cdr3_aa: CASSLGGTPLEYF

j_call: TRBJ2-7
v_call: TRBV20-1
d_call: NA
cdr3_length: 10
cdr3_aa: CSAGPREQYF

j_call: TRBJ1-3
v_call: TRBV14
d_call: NA
cdr3_length: 13
cdr3_aa: CASSQGGGNTIYF